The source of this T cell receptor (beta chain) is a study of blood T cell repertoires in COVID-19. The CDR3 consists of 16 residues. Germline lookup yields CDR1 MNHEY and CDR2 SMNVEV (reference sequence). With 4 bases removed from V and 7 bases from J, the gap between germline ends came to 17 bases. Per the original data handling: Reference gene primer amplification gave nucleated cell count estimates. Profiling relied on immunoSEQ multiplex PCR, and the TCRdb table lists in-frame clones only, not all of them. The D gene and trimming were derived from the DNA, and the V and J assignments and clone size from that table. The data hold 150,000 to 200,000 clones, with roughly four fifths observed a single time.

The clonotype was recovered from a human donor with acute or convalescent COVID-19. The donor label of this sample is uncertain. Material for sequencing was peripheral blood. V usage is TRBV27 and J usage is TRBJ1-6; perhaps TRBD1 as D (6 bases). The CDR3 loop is CASSSRTGYNNSPLHF. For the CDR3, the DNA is TGTGCCAGCAGTTCACGAACAGGGTACAACAATTCACCCCTCCACTTT.